Listed below are T cell receptor beta chains from one sample, sequenced in a study of blood T cell repertoires in COVID-19. Clones were read by immunoSEQ multiplex PCR, and TCRdb kept only the in-frame ones, dropping some. The sample records 200,000 or so clones, about 79% being singletons. Sequences were obtained from PBMCs or T cells enriched from blood (not recorded which). These receptors were taken from a woman aged 40 to 50 with acute COVID-19. Both conserved end residues are part of each CDR3. The D gene is left open where the match is weak. The listing skips clone size in some rows; elsewhere it reads once, few, many or a size class.

J gene,CDR3 length,V gene,clone size,D gene,CDR3 DNA,CDR3 protein
TRBJ1-1,15,TRBV7-6,few,-,TGTGCCAGCAGCATCCACCGCCGGGGATTCGCTGAAGCTTTCTTT,CASSIHRRGFAEAFF
TRBJ1-4,18,TRBV27,few,TRBD1,TGTGCCAGCAGTTTACTGGGACAGGGGGCGCAGGATAATGAAAAACTGTTTTTT,CASSLLGQGAQDNEKLFF
TRBJ1-6,18,TRBV4-1,-,TRBD1,TGCGCCAGCAGCCAATACGTACAGGGGGCCCTGTTTAATTCACCCCTCCACTTT,CASSQYVQGALFNSPLHF
TRBJ1-5,12,TRBV6-2/TRBV6-3,-,-,TGTGCCAGCAGTCAGGGAGGACAGCCCCAGCATTTT,CASSQGGQPQHF
TRBJ2-7,15,TRBV18,-,TRBD2,TGTGCCAGCTCACCACCGGTTAGCGGGAGATACGAGCAGTACTTC,CASSPPVSGRYEQYF
TRBJ1-2,14,TRBV2,few,-,TGTGCCAGCAGTGCTAGGGGCCCGACCTATGGCTACACCTTC,CASSARGPTYGYTF
TRBJ1-6,14,TRBV9,-,TRBD1,TGTGCCAGCAGCTTACAGGGGGCAAATTCACCCCTCCACTTT,CASSLQGANSPLHF
TRBJ1-2,16,TRBV15,-,-,TGTGCCACCAGTATCAATCGGGGGGCCCTGCCCTATGGCTACACCTTC,CATSINRGALPYGYTF
TRBJ2-6,16,TRBV9,few,-,TGTGCCAGCAACAATCCCGGGTTTTCTGCGGCCAACGTCCTGACTTTC,CASNNPGFSAANVLTF
TRBJ1-5,13,TRBV29-1,-,TRBD1,TGCAGCGCCTCAACAGGGGTCAATCAGCCCCAGCATTTT,CSASTGVNQPQHF
TRBJ2-7,15,TRBV6-2/TRBV6-3,-,-,TGTGCCAGCAGACCTGCCGCCTACAGGGACTACGAGCAGTACTTC,CASRPAAYRDYEQYF
TRBJ1-6,19,TRBV5-3,-,-,TGTGCCAGAAGCTTGGATGGAGGGTCGTCTAGCTCCTATAATTCACCCCTCCACTTT,CARSLDGGSSSSYNSPLHF
TRBJ2-1,17,TRBV6-2/TRBV6-3,-,TRBD2,TGTGCCAGCAGTTACCGGGGGGGCCGGCAGGGTTACAATGAGCAGTTCTTC,CASSYRGGRQGYNEQFF
TRBJ1-6,13,TRBV4-1,-,-,TGCGCCAGCGGAGGCAGCAATAATTCACCCCTCCACTTT,CASGGSNNSPLHF
TRBJ2-1,13,TRBV18,-,-,TGTGCCAGCTCACCAAGGGGAAGGGGCCACGAGTTCTTC,CASSPRGRGHEFF
TRBJ1-2,15,TRBV11-2,-,-,TGTGCCAGCAGCCCCCTGGCAGGGTGGGGTGATGGCTACACCTTC,CASSPLAGWGDGYTF
TRBJ1-3,16,TRBV7-6,-,TRBD1,TGTGCCAGCAGCTTAACAGACAGGGTCTCTGGAAACACCATATATTTT,CASSLTDRVSGNTIYF
TRBJ1-4,15,TRBV11-2,-,TRBD1,TGTGCCAGCAGTTGGACAGGGGGCTTCGGTGAAAAACTGTTTTTT,CASSWTGGFGEKLFF
TRBJ2-3,15,TRBV7-3,-,TRBD1,TGTGCCAGCAGCCCGACAGGGGGTCGCACAGATACGCAGTATTTT,CASSPTGGRTDTQYF
TRBJ2-3,16,TRBV4-1,-,-,TGCGCCAGCAGCCAAGATCCCCCCACTAGCACAGATACGCAGTATTTT,CASSQDPPTSTDTQYF